This T cell receptor beta chain was obtained from a study of shared T cell receptors in the human thymus (dated by TCRdb to about 2021). About the investigation overall: The study examined how the human thymus generates shared, self-reactive T-cell receptor alpha chains.

About this clone itself: Its antigen is currently not known. No base qualities exist here, and no much larger clone lies one base off it.

V is trimmed back by 6 bases and J by 1 base, and the junction contains 13 bases that no gene match accounts for. CDR1 and CDR2 were assigned from the germline V gene (reference sequence) as LNHDA and SQIVND. The CDR3, cysteine through phenylalanine, is 17 amino acids long. Of the read, only the CDR3 DNA is kept; its 51 bases are in frame from base 1. The library was made by the immunoSEQ multiplex PCR assay. Here the immuneACCESS table is served through TCRdb, limited to in-frame sequences with V and J called. Missing clones are a known gap in these copies; in checked studies unresolved V genes cover under half, and the rest lacks a known reason. The sample data list approximately 760,000 clones, and 80% to 90% of these were observed just once. Jointly, the top ten make up roughly 0.01% of the sample. Separately, the same data were catalogued under a study of human thymus T cells. That second report states: The donors were immunologically healthy infants in Finland who had open corrective cardiac surgery for congenital heart defects. Thymus tissue was collected as surgical resects that were removed during corrective cardiac surgery. Both the thymic and the peripheral blood repertoires appeared to show biased V and J gene segment usage. The related research found that thymic TCR repertoires overlapped highly between unrelated individuals. TCR alpha and beta repertoires from roughly 8 infant thymus samples and four related peripheral blood samples were characterized in the study. Donor ages ranged from about 6 to 250 days, and the cohort comprised about six male and a couple of female infants. After being mechanically released from the tissue, thymocytes were kept at -70 degrees C in pellets of about 8.5-34 million cells. A QIAsymphony instrument was used to extract genomic DNA from frozen cell pellets. The immunoSEQ multiplex PCR assay was used to amplify the TCRB and TCRAD loci from a standardized quantity of quality-controlled genomic DNA. The V(D)J region was spanned by amplicons of a length sufficient to cover the CDR3 and to identify V and J genes. The amplicons were sequenced on an Illumina platform via the commercial immunoSEQ service. Primer bias and sequencing errors were corrected as previously described, and TCRAD and TCRB were defined on the basis of the IMGT database. immunoSEQ Analyzer 3.0 and VDJTools were used for repertoire analysis, which covered basic statistics, V/J segment usage, diversity estimates, rarefaction and pairwise overlap. Diversity was estimated with Chao1, ChaoE, Efron-Thisted, Shannon and inverse Simpson indices, and also on datasets down-sampled to the smallest sample. Repertoire overlap was assessed by strict matching of CDR3 nucleotide sequence, V gene and J gene, and clustering was done by Jaccard-based multidimensional scaling. On average, thymus samples gave 750,000 to 1,000,000 unique TCRB clonotypes, whereas blood samples gave around 84,000.

This TCR derives from a girl in the first two years of life with a congenital heart defect. Donor details come from another sample of the same person, matched by shared clones. The chain couples TRBV19 to TRBJ2-7; 9 middle bases align to TRBD1. The sample consisted of thymocytes. CDR3 reads: CASSTPGTGHPSYEQYF. The DNA sequence follows: TGTGCCAGTAGCACCCCCGGGACAGGGCACCCGTCCTACGAGCAGTACTTC.